This T cell receptor beta chain was obtained from a study of blood T cell repertoires in COVID-19. Study-level information: Samples taken during acute and convalescent COVID-19 were collected in the United States, Italy and Spain. In each case, the material was cDNA or gDNA derived from T cells, B-cell-depleted T cells, or PBMCs.

The CDR3 totals 12 residues. Trimming at V came to 7 bases and at J to 6 bases, leaving 1 base not matched to a gene. Germline V gene data show CDR1 as KGHDR and CDR2 as SFDVKD. How the authors handled the data: Scientists estimated how many nucleated cells there were by amplifying reference gene primers. Data came from immunoSEQ multiplex PCR; TCRdb stores just in-frame clones and leaves some out. V and J calls and clone size are those listed in that table; D and trimming were worked out from the DNA. The data show about 200,000 clones, about 90% seen once. The chain combines TRBV24-1 with TRBJ1-2; 10 nucleotides agree with TRBD1. Sequencing was carried out using peripheral blood. This sequence originates from a man between 18 and 29 years old with active or convalescent COVID-19. This CDR3 reads CATRGQGNGYTF. CDR3 in DNA: TGTGCCACCAGGGGACAGGGGAATGGCTACACCTTC.